The T cell receptor (beta chain) under discussion was sequenced for a study of regulatory T cells in long-lasting Graves disease. Ten or more counts support this clonotype. This sample's time point: newly diagnosed GD, antithyroid drugs for less than 3 months. Generation of the TCR library employed RNA extracted from PBMCs. A volume of about 9.9 milliliters of peripheral blood was collected in EDTA tubes. Building the TCR beta libraries relied on iRepertoire HTBI primers, and CDR3 regions underwent Arm-PCR. TCRdb reanalysed the multiplex PCR reads using MiXCR and keeps one entry per CDR3 protein. Of 350,000 to 500,000 distinct CDR3 sequences detected, roughly 15% appear once; the ten largest clones hold roughly 10%. This CDR3 spans 15 amino acids. Trimming cost V 0 bases and J 4 bases, with 10 bases left between them. Per germline, CDR1 LGHNA and CDR2 YSLEER. These same data were also listed under a study on T cells in Graves' hyperthyroidism and ophthalmopathy. As that study records: First-round RT-PCR targeting the TCR CDR3 was performed with the HTBI primer set. Ophthalmopathy and stable hyperthyroidism were told apart by a 13 V-J model.

This sequence joins TRBV4-3 and TRBJ1-5; D may be TRBD1 (5 bases). Sequencing was performed on peripheral blood mononuclear cells (PBMCs), taken at new diagnosis, from a patient treated with antithyroid drugs. The TCR sequence derives from a woman aged 25 to 45 with Graves disease. CDR3 sequence reads: CASSQDTGGNQPQHF. As DNA, the CDR3 is TGCGCCAGCAGCCAAGATACAGGTGGAAATCAGCCCCAGCATTTT.